This entry lists 26 T cell receptor beta chains sequenced from one sample in a study of shared clonotypes between healthy human individuals. Sequencing was performed with immunoSEQ multiplex PCR; in TCRdb, only in-frame clones are kept and a portion is missing. The sample lists a few hundred thousand clones; roughly 91% were seen once. Sequencing was performed on memory CD8+ T cells sorted from blood. Subset reported: CD45RO+ cells pooled with CCR7-negative TemRA cells. These TCRs come from a man aged 18 to 30 in good health.

The chain couples TRBV7-9 to TRBJ2-2, with 7 positions matching TRBD2. CDR3 length: 16 residues. Germline assignment: CDR1 SEHNR and CDR2 FQNEAQ (reference sequence). V was pared by 0 bases and J by 6 bases, with 7 bases of the junction left unmatched. CDR3 region: CASSLAGGPRAGELFF. Written as DNA, the CDR3 is TGTGCCAGCAGCTTAGCGGGAGGGCCCAGGGCCGGGGAGCTGTTTTTT.

This chain joins TRBV2 and TRBJ2-7; 9 bases map to TRBD1. V shed 6 bases, J shed 3 bases, and the junction held 9 bases outside the gene matches. Germline CDR1 and CDR2: SNHLY and FYNNEI. CDR3 length: 15 amino acids. Written as DNA, the CDR3 is TGTGCCAGCAGCCCCGGGACAGGGATGCTCTACGAGCAGTACTTC. It specifies CASSPGTGMLYEQYF.

J is TRBJ2-1 and V is TRBV30, with D tentatively TRBD1 or TRBD2 (7 bases each). V was pared by 8 bases and J by 0 bases, with 14 bases between. The CDR3 is made up of 14 amino acids. Germline CDR1 is GTSNPN and CDR2 is SVGIG (reference sequence). The CDR3 region is CAREGQNSYNEQFF. For the CDR3, the DNA is TGTGCCAGGGAGGGACAGAACTCCTACAATGAGCAGTTCTTC.

The gene calls are TRBV11-2 and TRBJ1-6; D is uncertain. V shed 0 bases and J shed 7 bases, with 4 bases lying between them. Germline CDR1 SGHAT, CDR2 FQNNGV. This CDR3 is built from 13 residues. For the CDR3, the DNA is TGTGCCAGCAGCTTAGAAACCAATTCACCCCTCCACTTT. It codes for CASSLETNSPLHF.

The V call is TRBV5-4, the J call TRBJ2-1; 9 positions match TRBD2. The ends lost 0 bases at V and 8 bases at J; junction bases unmatched: 12. The CDR3 runs to 17 residues. CDR1 and CDR2 from the germline V gene are SGHNT and YYREEE (reference sequence). Here the CDR3 reads CASSLGVLAGVSDEQFF. CDR3 coding DNA: TGTGCCAGCAGCTTGGGAGTATTAGCGGGAGTATCAGATGAGCAGTTCTTC.

This chain links TRBV5-1 with TRBJ1-4; TRBD1 is a possible D gene (6 bases). CDR3 length equals 14 residues. V lost 3 bases to trimming and J lost 6 bases, with 12 bases between them. From germline, CDR1 is SGHRS and CDR2 YFSETQ. This CDR3 is CASSYPGDDEKLFF. The CDR3 bases are TGCGCCAGCAGCTACCCAGGGGATGATGAAAAACTGTTTTTT.

As DNA, the CDR3 is TGTGCCTGGAGTGCGGGGAACACTCAGCCCCAGCATTTT. Its translation is CAWSAGNTQPQHF. The chain joins TRBV30 to TRBJ1-5, with D hard to call. The germline CDR1 and CDR2 sequences are GTSNPN and SVGIG (reference sequence). Trimming stripped 1 base from V and 6 bases from J, with 10 bases between. This CDR3 is built from 13 residues. The full variable domain, with the rest looked up from reference TRBV30 and TRBJ1-5, is SQTIHQWPATLVQPVGSPLSLECTVEGTSNPNLYWYRQAAGRGLQLLFYSVGIGQISSEVPQNLSASRPQDRQFILSSKKLLLSDSGFYLCAWSAGNTQPQHFGDGTRLSIL.

The chain is built from TRBV6-5 and TRBJ2-2; D gene ambiguous. The germline gives CDR1 MNHEY, CDR2 SVGAGI. The ends were cut back, 0 bases at V and 5 bases at J, with 7 bases in the middle. The CDR3 spans 14 residues. The CDR3 loop is CASSYSITTGELFF. The CDR3 DNA sequence: TGTGCCAGCAGTTACTCGATAACGACCGGGGAGCTGTTTTTT.

This clone came up many times. This chain uses TRBV7-6 with TRBJ2-7; 14 bases line up with TRBD2. The junction had 13 bases not matched to a gene; V was cut back by 5 bases and J by 7 bases. Per the germline V gene, CDR1 is SGHVS and CDR2 is FNYEAQ. The CDR3 covers 17 residues. CDR3 region: CASSPGTSGGPFREQYF. The CDR3 region has the DNA TGTGCCAGCAGCCCCGGGACTAGCGGGGGCCCTTTTAGGGAGCAGTACTTC.

The V call is TRBV5-6, the J call TRBJ1-5, with 8 bases aligning to TRBD1. V dropped 1 base and J dropped 4; count of bases not matched to a gene: 10. The germline gives CDR1 SGHDT, CDR2 YYEEEE. CDR3 length: 17 amino acids. The CDR3 loop is CASSLSYAGGKNQPQHF. DNA for the CDR3: TGTGCCAGCAGCTTGTCGTACGCAGGGGGCAAAAATCAGCCCCAGCATTTT.

This chain links TRBV13 with TRBJ1-1; D gene unclear. Trimming cost V 5 bases and J 3 bases, with 13 bases left between them. In germline, CDR1 is PRHDT, CDR2 FYEKMQ (reference sequence). This CDR3 region has 14 residues. The CDR3: CASSITTADTEAFF. The CDR3 DNA reads TGTGCCAGCAGCATAACAACCGCGGACACTGAAGCTTTCTTT. The variable domain in full, completed from reference TRBV13 and TRBJ1-1, reads AAGVIQSPRHLIKEKRETATLKCYPIPRHDTVYWYQQGPGQDPQFLISFYEKMQSDKGSIPDRFSAQQFSDYHSELNMSSLELGDSALYFCASSITTADTEAFFGQGTRLTVV.

The genes are TRBV6-1 and TRBJ2-5, with D tentatively TRBD1 (5 bases). V was trimmed by 2 bases and J by 3 bases, leaving 13 bases between them. Germline-derived CDR1 and CDR2 are MNHNS and SASEGT. The CDR3 covers 15 residues. This chain's CDR3 is CASSEWGQPEETQYF. Written as DNA, the CDR3 is TGTGCCAGCAGTGAATGGGGCCAGCCTGAAGAGACCCAGTACTTC.

The chain employs TRBV9 and TRBJ2-7; no firm D call. CDR1 SGDLS and CDR2 YYNGEE come from the germline V gene. The CDR3 contains 14 residues. V was clipped by 4 bases and J by 3 bases, with 14 bases between them. The CDR3: CASSPYDPSYEQYF. Here the CDR3 DNA reads TGTGCCAGCAGCCCTTACGATCCGAGCTACGAGCAGTACTTC.

The V gene is TRBV9, the J gene TRBJ2-3; D gene unclear. CDR3 length equals 14 residues. V was shortened by 0 bases and J by 1 base, with 6 bases between the two germline ends. Germline V gives CDR1 SGDLS, CDR2 YYNGEE. The CDR3, as DNA: TGTGCCAGCAGCGTAGATTCCGGCACAGATACGCAGTATTTT. Amino acid sequence: CASSVDSGTDTQYF.

This chain uses TRBV5-6 with TRBJ2-1, with 12 positions matching TRBD2. The germline gives CDR1 SGHDT, CDR2 YYEEEE. This CDR3 is built from 18 residues. V gave up 0 bases and J gave up 2 bases; unmatched junction bases: 6. The CDR3 DNA is TGTGCCAGCAGCTTGGAACTAGCGGGAGGAGGGGCCTACAATGAGCAGTTCTTC. It translates to CASSLELAGGGAYNEQFF.

The chain has TRBV19 and TRBJ1-2, with D possibly matching TRBD1 (5 bases). V lost 9 bases to trimming and J lost 0 bases, with 14 bases between them. This CDR3 is built from 14 residues. From germline, CDR1 is LNHDA and CDR2 SQIVND (reference sequence). CDR3 sequence: CASSGGLANYGYTF. CDR3 nucleotide sequence: TGTGCCAGCAGCGGGGGTTTAGCTAACTATGGCTACACCTTC.

The V call is TRBV5-1, the J call TRBJ2-7; D might be TRBD1 (6 bases). Germline CDR1 SGHRS, CDR2 YFSETQ. This CDR3 comprises 14 residues. The V and J ends lost 5 bases and 3 bases respectively, with 15 bases between them. The CDR3 bases are TGCGCCAGCAGTTTTCCGGGACAACACTACGAGCAGTACTTC. Its protein is CASSFPGQHYEQYF. Based on the CDR3 plus reference TRBV5-1 and TRBJ2-7, the full variable domain is KAGVTQTPRYLIKTRGQQVTLSCSPISGHRSVSWYQQTPGQGLQFLFEYFSETQRNKGNFPGRFSGRQFSNSRSEMNVSTLELGDSALYLCASSFPGQHYEQYFGPGTRLTVT.

This rearrangement joins TRBV6-5 to TRBJ2-1; 7 bases map to TRBD2. Per germline, CDR1 MNHEY and CDR2 SVGAGI. V lost 2 bases and J lost 4; bases outside the gene matches: 8. CDR3 length: 16 amino acids. As DNA, the CDR3 is TGTGCCAGCAGTTACGGAAGTAGCGGGCCGTACAATGAGCAGTTCTTC. It yields the protein CASSYGSSGPYNEQFF.

V usage is TRBV11-2 and J usage is TRBJ1-3; D remains unclear. There are 15 residues in the CDR3. Per germline, CDR1 SGHAT and CDR2 FQNNGV. Deletions cut 1 base from V and 0 bases from J, with 7 bases between. The CDR3 DNA reads as TGTGCCAGCAGCTTAGGGGCAGGCTCTGGAAACACCATATATTTT. This gives the protein CASSLGAGSGNTIYF.

This chain uses TRBV29-1 with TRBJ2-3, with D perhaps matching TRBD2 (6 bases). With 6 bases removed from V and 0 bases from J, the gap between germline ends came to 19 bases. The CDR3 runs 16 residues. Germline V gene data show CDR1 as SQVTM and CDR2 as ANQGSEA. The CDR3: CSVVTRRAGSTDTQYF. CDR3 in DNA: TGCAGCGTGGTGACTAGACGGGCAGGGAGCACAGATACGCAGTATTTT.

The V gene is TRBV9, the J gene TRBJ2-7; TRBD1 aligns across 12 bases. V gave up 4 bases and J gave up 5 bases; unmatched junction bases: 7. Germline V lookup: CDR1 SGDLS, CDR2 YYNGEE. This CDR3 region has 15 residues. The CDR3 DNA follows: TGTGCCAGCAGCTTCGCCGGGACAGGGGGCGACGAGCAGTACTTC. Translated: CASSFAGTGGDEQYF.

The gene calls are TRBV5-6 and TRBJ2-1; TRBD2 matches at 10 bases. Per the germline V gene, CDR1 is SGHDT and CDR2 is YYEEEE. J was trimmed by 4 bases and V by 5 bases; bases with no gene match: 6. This CDR3 comprises 15 residues. CDR3 residues: CASRSGTSAYNEQFF. The CDR3, as DNA: TGTGCCAGCAGATCCGGGACTAGCGCTTACAATGAGCAGTTCTTC.

The chain employs TRBV10-3 and TRBJ2-3; D unresolved. The CDR3 runs to 15 residues. In germline, CDR1 is ENHRY, CDR2 SYGVKD. V gave up 3 bases and J gave up 4 bases, with 14 bases separating them. CDR3 in DNA: TGTGCCATCAGTGATCAGCCGATGTGGGCAGATACGCAGTATTTT. This gives the protein CAISDQPMWADTQYF.

This chain connects TRBV13 to TRBJ2-7, with a weak D call TRBD2 (5 bases). This CDR3 has 12 residues. The V gene lost 3 bases and the J gene lost 5 bases, with 8 bases spanning the gap. CDR1 and CDR2 from the germline V gene are PRHDT and FYEKMQ (reference sequence). The CDR3 nucleotides read TGTGCCAGCAGCTTTAGCGTCGACGAGCAGTACTTC. Amino acid sequence: CASSFSVDEQYF. Drawing the rest from reference TRBV13 and TRBJ2-7, the complete variable domain is AAGVIQSPRHLIKEKRETATLKCYPIPRHDTVYWYQQGPGQDPQFLISFYEKMQSDKGSIPDRFSAQQFSDYHSELNMSSLELGDSALYFCASSFSVDEQYFGPGTRLTVT.

This chain links TRBV2 with TRBJ2-3; the D call may be TRBD1 or TRBD2 (5 bases each). Germline V gene data show CDR1 as SNHLY and CDR2 as FYNNEI. Between the trimmed V and J ends, which lost 11 bases and 2 bases, there was a span of 14 bases. This CDR3 has 13 amino acids. CDR3 in DNA: TGTGCCGGACCCGGGACCAACACAGATACGCAGTATTTT. As protein: CAGPGTNTDTQYF.

The chain is built from TRBV5-4 and TRBJ2-1, with D perhaps matching TRBD1 (5 bases). Germline lookup yields CDR1 SGHNT and CDR2 YYREEE (reference sequence). The V gene lost 0 bases and the J gene lost 4 bases, with 11 bases spanning the gap. The CDR3 covers 15 residues. CDR3: CASSLEPGQYNEQFF. CDR3 sequence (DNA): TGTGCCAGCAGCTTGGAACCAGGGCAATACAATGAGCAGTTCTTC.